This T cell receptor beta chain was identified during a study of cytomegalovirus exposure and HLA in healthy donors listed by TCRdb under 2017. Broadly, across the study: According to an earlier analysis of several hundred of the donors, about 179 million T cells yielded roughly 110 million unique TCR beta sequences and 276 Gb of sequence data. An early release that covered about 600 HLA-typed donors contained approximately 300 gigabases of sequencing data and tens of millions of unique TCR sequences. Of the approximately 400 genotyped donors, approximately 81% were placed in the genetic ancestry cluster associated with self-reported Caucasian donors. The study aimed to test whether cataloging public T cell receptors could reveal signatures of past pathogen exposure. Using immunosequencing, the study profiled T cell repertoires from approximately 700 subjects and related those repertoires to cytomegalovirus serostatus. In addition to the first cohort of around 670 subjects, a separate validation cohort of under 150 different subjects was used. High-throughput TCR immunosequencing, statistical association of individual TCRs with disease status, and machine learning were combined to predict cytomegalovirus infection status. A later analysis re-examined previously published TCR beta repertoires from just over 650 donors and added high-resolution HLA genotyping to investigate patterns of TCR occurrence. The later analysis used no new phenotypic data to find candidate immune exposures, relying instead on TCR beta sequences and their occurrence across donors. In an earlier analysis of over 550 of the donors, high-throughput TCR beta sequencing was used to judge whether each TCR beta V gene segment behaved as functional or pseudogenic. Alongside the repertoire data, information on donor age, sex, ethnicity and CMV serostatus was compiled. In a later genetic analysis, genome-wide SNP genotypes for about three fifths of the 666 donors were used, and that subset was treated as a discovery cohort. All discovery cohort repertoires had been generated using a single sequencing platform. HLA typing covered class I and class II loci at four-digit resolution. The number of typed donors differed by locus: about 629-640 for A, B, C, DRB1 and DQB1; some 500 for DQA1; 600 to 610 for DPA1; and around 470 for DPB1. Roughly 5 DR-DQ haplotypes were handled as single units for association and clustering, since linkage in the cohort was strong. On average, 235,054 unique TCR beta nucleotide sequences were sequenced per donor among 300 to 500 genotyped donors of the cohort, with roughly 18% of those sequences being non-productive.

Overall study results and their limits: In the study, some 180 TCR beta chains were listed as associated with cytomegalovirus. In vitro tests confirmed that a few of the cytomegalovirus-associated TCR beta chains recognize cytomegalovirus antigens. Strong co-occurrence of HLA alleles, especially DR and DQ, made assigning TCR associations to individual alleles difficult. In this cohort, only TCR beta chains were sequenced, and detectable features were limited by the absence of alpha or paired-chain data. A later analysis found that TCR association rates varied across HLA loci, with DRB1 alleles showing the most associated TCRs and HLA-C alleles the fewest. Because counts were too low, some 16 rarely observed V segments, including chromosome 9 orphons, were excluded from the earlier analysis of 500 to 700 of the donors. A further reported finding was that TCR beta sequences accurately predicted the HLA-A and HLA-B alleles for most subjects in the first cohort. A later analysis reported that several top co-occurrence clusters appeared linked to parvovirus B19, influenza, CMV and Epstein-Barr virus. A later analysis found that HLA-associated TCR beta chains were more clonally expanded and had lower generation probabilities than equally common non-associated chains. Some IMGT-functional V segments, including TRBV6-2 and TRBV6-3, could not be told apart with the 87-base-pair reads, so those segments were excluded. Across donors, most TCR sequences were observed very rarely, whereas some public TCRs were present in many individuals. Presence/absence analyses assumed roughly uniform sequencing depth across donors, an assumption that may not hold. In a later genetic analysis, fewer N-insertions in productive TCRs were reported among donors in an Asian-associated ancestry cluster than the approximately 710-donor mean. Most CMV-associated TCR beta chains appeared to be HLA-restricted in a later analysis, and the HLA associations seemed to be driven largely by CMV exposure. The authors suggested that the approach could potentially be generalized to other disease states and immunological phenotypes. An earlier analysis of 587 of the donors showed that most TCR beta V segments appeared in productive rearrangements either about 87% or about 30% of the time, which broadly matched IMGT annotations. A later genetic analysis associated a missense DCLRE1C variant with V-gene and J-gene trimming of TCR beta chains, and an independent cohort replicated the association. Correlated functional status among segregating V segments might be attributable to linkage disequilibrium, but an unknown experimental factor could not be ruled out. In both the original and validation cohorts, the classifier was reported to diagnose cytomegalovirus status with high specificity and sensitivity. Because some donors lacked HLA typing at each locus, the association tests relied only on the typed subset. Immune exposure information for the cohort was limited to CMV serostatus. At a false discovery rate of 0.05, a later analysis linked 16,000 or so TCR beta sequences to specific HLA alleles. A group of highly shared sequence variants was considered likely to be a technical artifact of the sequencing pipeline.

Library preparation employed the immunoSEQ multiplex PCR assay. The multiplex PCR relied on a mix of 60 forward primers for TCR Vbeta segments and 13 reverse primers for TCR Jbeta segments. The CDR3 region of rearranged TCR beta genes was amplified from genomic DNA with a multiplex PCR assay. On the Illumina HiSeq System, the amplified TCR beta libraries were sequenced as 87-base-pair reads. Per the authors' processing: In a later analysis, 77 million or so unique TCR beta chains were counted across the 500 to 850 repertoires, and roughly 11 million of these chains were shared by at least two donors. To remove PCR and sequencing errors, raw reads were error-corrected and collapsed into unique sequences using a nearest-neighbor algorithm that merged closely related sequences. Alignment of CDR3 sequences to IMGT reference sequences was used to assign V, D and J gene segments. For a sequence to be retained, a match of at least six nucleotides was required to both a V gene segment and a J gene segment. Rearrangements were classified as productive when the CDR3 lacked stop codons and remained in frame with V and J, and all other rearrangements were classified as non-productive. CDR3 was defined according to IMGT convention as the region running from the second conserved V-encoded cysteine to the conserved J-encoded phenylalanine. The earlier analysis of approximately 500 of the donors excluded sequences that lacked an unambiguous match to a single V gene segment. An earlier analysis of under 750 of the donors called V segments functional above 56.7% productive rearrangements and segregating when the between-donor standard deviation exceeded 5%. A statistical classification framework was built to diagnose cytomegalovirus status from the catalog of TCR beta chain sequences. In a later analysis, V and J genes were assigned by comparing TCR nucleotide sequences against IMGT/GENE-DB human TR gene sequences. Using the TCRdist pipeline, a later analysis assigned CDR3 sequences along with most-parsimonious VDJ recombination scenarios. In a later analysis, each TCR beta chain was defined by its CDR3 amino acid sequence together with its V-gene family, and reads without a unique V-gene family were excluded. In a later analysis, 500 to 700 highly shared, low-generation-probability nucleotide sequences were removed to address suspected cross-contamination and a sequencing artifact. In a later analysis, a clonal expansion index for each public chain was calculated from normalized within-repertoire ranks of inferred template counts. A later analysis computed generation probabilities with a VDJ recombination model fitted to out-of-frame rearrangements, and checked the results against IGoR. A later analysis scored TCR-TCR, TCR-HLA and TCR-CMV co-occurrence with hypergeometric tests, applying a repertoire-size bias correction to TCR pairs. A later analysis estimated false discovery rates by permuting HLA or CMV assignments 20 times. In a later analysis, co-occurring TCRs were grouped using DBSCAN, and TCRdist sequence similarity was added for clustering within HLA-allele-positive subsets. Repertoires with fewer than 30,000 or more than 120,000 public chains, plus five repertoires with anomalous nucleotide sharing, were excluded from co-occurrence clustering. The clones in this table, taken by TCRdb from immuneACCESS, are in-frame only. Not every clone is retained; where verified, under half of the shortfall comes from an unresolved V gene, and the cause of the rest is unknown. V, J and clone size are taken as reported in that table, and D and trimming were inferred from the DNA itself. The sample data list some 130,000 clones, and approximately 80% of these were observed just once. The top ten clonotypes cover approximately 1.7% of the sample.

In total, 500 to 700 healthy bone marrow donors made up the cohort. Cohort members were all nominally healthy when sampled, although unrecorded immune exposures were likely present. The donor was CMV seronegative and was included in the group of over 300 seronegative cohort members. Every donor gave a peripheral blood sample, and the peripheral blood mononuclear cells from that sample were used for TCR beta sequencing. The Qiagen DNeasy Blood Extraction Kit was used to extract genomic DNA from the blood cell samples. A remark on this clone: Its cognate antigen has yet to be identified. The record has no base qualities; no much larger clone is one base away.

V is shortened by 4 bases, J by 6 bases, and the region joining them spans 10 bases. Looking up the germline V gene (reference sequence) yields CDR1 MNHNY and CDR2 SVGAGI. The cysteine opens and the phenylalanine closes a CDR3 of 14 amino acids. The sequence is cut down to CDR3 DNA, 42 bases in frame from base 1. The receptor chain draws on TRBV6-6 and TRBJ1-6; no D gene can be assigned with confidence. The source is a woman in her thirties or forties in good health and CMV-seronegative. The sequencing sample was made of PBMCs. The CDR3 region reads CASSSVAFNSPLHF. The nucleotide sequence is TGTGCCAGCAGTTCGGTCGCTTTTAATTCACCCCTCCACTTT.